These 9 T cell receptor beta chains were sequenced from one sample in a study of Ad26.COV2.S vaccination and SARS-CoV-2 variants. Treatment of the sample: some 19 received Ad26.COV2.S at low or high dose, single or two shots; roughly five received placebo; per-sample allocation not given. Sampling was done on day 63 after the first vaccine or placebo injection. Profiled with immunoSEQ multiplex PCR; TCRdb holds only in-frame clones, not every one. In the table there are just over 350,000 clones, about 85% of which are singletons. The sample was peripheral blood, taken in a trial of Ad26.COV2.S vaccine versus placebo. All receptors derive from a person between 18 and 60 years old who received the Ad26.COV2.S COVID-19 vaccine or a placebo.

Points on this clone: Other DNA sequences in this sample translate to the same CDR3. This rearrangement joins TRBV3-1 (or the pseudogene TRBV3-2) to TRBJ1-1, with D perhaps matching TRBD1 (5 bases). The CDR3 sequence is 14 residues long. The germline V gene encodes CDR1 LGHDT and CDR2 YNNKEL (reference sequence). V lost 3 bases, J lost 2 bases, and 10 bases lay in between. CDR3 bases: TGTGCCAGCAGCCAGGCGGGGGTTAACACTGAAGCTTTCTTT. This encodes CASSQAGVNTEAFF.

In this sample, this clone turned up a few times. The rearrangement joins TRBV29-1 to TRBJ2-1, with D tentatively TRBD1 (5 bases). The ends were cut back, 1 base at V and 7 bases at J, with 11 bases in the middle. CDR3 length equals 13 residues. Per the germline V gene, CDR1 is SQVTM and CDR2 is ANQGSEA. The CDR3 DNA is TGCAGCGTTGAAGGACCCGACAGTAATGAGCAGTTCTTC. This translates into CSVEGPDSNEQFF.

The chain recombines TRBV30 with TRBJ2-7; 10 bases align to TRBD1. J was trimmed by 4 bases and V by 8 bases; bases with no gene match: 2. Germline lookup yields CDR1 GTSNPN and CDR2 SVGIG (reference sequence). This CDR3 has 11 residues. The CDR3 is CALGQGYEQYF. CDR3 DNA sequence: TGTGCCCTGGGACAGGGGTACGAGCAGTACTTC.

The sample holds a few counts of this clone. This sequence joins TRBV21-1 and TRBJ2-1; whether TRBD1, the table's D call, matches the DNA was not checked. TRBV21-1 is marked as a pseudogene. The CDR3 loop spans 13 amino acids. The CDR3 sequence is CASSKRGPGEQFF. The CDR3 DNA is TGTGCCAGCAGCAAACGTGGGCCCGGTGAGCAGTTCTTC.

J is TRBJ2-7 and V is TRBV10-3; D is uncertain. This CDR3 region has 15 residues. Trimming removed 3 bases at V and 2 bases at J, with 14 bases between. Per germline, CDR1 ENHRY and CDR2 SYGVKD. CDR3 sequence: CAISEGYRNPYEQYF. The CDR3, as DNA: TGTGCCATCAGTGAAGGGTACCGCAACCCCTACGAGCAGTACTTC.

This clone showed up just once. The chain links TRBV5-5 to TRBJ2-7; 9 bases agree with TRBD2. CDR1 is SGHKS, CDR2 YYEKEE, per germline (reference sequence). Unmatched junction bases numbered 8, after V lost 5 bases and J lost 2 bases. The CDR3 length is 15 residues. The CDR3 spells CASRPAAGGPYEQYF. The CDR3 DNA follows: TGTGCCAGCAGGCCGGCAGCGGGGGGACCCTACGAGCAGTACTTC.

The chain combines TRBV5-1 with TRBJ2-7; no clear D. This CDR3 is 11 amino acids long. V was pared by 1 base and J by 12 bases, with 11 bases between. CDR1 and CDR2 (germline): SGHRS, YFSETQ. The CDR3 loop reads CASSLNGDWYF. The CDR3 region has the DNA TGCGCCAGCAGCTTGAACGGCGATTGGTACTTC.

This clone was found a few times. This chain connects TRBV6-5 to TRBJ1-5; D not resolved. The length of the CDR3 is 14 residues. Germline CDR1 and CDR2: MNHEY and SVGAGI. The ends were cut back, 0 bases at V and 7 bases at J, with 10 bases in the middle. In DNA, the CDR3 is TGTGCCAGCAGTTACTCGTGGAATGACCAGCCCCAGCATTTT. Residues: CASSYSWNDQPQHF.

In nucleotides, the CDR3 is TGTGCCAGCAGCGTAGGGCAGGGGCTAGGTGAGCAGTTCTTC. This codes for CASSVGQGLGEQFF. The V call is TRBV9, the J call TRBJ2-1; TRBD1 might be the D (6 bases). Germline values: CDR1 SGDLS, CDR2 YYNGEE. The V gene lost 0 bases and the J gene lost 9 bases, with 13 bases spanning the gap. The CDR3 spans 14 residues.